The present entry profiles one T cell receptor (beta chain) with its context. PCR employed 60 Vbeta and 13 Jbeta primers. Libraries were prepared by immunoSEQ multiplex PCR; TCRdb keeps only in-frame clonotypes and omits some of them. The sample has around 140,000 clones; more than 75% are singletons. This CDR3 has 13 amino acids. V lost 5 bases and J lost 6; bases outside the gene matches: 3. Germline CDR1 is SNHLY and CDR2 is FYNNEI. The data derive from a study of cytomegalovirus exposure and HLA in healthy donors. The genes are TRBV2 and TRBJ2-2; TRBD2 matches 7 bases. Sequenced: PBMCs. The sequence was collected from a woman between 45 and 60 years old in good health and CMV-seropositive. The CDR3 nucleotides are TGTGCCAGCAGTTTACTAGCGCCCGGGGAGCTGTTTTTT. Translating it yields CASSLLAPGELFF.